The 9 T cell receptor beta chains in this list originate from one sample, sequenced in a study of T cell responses to AZD1222 COVID-19 vaccine. The assay was immunoSEQ multiplex PCR, and TCRdb's table has in-frame clones only and misses some. The table has about 82,000 clones, 83% seen once. This specimen was peripheral blood, taken 28 days after the second AZD1222 dose. These receptors were obtained from an adult who received the AZD1222 COVID-19 vaccine.

V gene TRBV3-1 (or the pseudogene TRBV3-2) combines with J gene TRBJ1-6, with D possibly TRBD1 on 6 matching bases. Deletions cut 1 base from V and 10 bases from J, with 14 bases between. The CDR3 has 15 residues. Germline CDR1 LGHDT, CDR2 YNNKEL (reference sequence). The DNA for the CDR3 is TGTGCCAGCAGCCAAGGCTGGGGGCAGGAATCACCCCTCCACTTT. Translation gives CASSQGWGQESPLHF.

This sequence joins TRBV28 and TRBJ1-3; maybe TRBD1 (6 bases). The germline V and J ends were trimmed by 6 bases and 4 bases, with 16 bases remaining between them. This CDR3 is built from 15 residues. The germline gives CDR1 MDHEN, CDR2 SYDVKM. The CDR3 DNA sequence: TGTGCCAGCAGACGATACCAGGGGAGAGGAAACACCATATATTTT. Protein product: CASRRYQGRGNTIYF.

V is TRBV30 and J is TRBJ2-1, with TRBD2 matching over 8 bases. CDR1 and CDR2 from the germline V gene are GTSNPN and SVGIG (reference sequence). Unmatched junction bases numbered 2, after V lost 5 bases and J lost 2 bases. The CDR3 spans 13 residues. CDR3 sequence reads: CAWREGAYNEQFF. Here the CDR3 DNA reads TGTGCCTGGCGGGAGGGGGCCTACAATGAGCAGTTCTTC.

J is TRBJ2-1 and V is TRBV12-5; weak D call: TRBD1 (6 bases). V dropped 7 bases and J dropped 3 bases, with 16 bases sitting between them. Germline V gives CDR1 LGHNT, CDR2 FRNRAP. The CDR3 length is 15 residues. The CDR3 loop reads CASATTQGIYNEQFF. The CDR3 DNA follows: TGTGCTAGTGCCACCACGCAGGGGATCTACAATGAGCAGTTCTTC.

This chain joins TRBV5-1 and TRBJ2-2; 7 bases agree with TRBD2. Germline assignment: CDR1 SGHRS and CDR2 YFSETQ. CDR3 size: 15 residues. Trimming took 3 bases from V and 1 from J; bases not matched to a gene: 3. The DNA of the CDR3 is TGCGCCAGCAGCTCAACTAGCGAGAACACCGGGGAGCTGTTTTTT. Amino acid sequence: CASSSTSENTGELFF.

J is TRBJ1-2 and V is TRBV27; TRBD1 agrees at 8 bases. The CDR3 has 17 amino acids. The ends lost 0 bases at V and 0 bases at J; junction bases unmatched: 6. Germline V CDR1 and CDR2: MNHEY, SMNVEV (reference sequence). As DNA, the CDR3 is TGTGCCAGCAGTTTATCGTTAACAGGGGGTACTAACTATGGCTACACCTTC. This encodes CASSLSLTGGTNYGYTF.

This sequence joins TRBV7-9 and TRBJ1-1, with D possibly matching TRBD1 (5 bases). V was pared by 5 bases and J by 0 bases, with 16 bases between. This CDR3 has 16 residues. Germline CDR1 and CDR2: SEHNR and FQNEAQ (reference sequence). CDR3 residues: CASSRQRGPMNTEAFF. The DNA of the CDR3 is TGTGCCAGCAGCCGCCAGAGGGGCCCTATGAACACTGAAGCTTTCTTT. Full variable domain (outside the CDR3, taken from reference TRBV7-9 and TRBJ1-1): DTGVSQNPRHKITKRGQNVTFRCDPISEHNRLYWYRQTLGQGPEFLTYFQNEAQLEKSRLLSDRFSAERPKGSFSTLEIQRTEQGDSAMYLCASSRQRGPMNTEAFFGQGTRLTVV.

The V call is TRBV4-3, the J call TRBJ1-1; tentatively, D is TRBD1 (5 bases). Trimming took off 1 base at V and 1 base at J, with 10 bases between the two ends. The germline CDR1 and CDR2 sequences are LGHNA and YSLEER. This CDR3 has 15 residues. The CDR3: CASSQGRGSNTEAFF. The CDR3 nucleotides are TGCGCCAGCAGCCAAGGGAGGGGTTCGAACACTGAAGCTTTCTTT.

The sample holds one count of this clone. The gene calls are TRBV27 and TRBJ2-7; D gene unclear. CDR1 is MNHEY and CDR2 is SMNVEV in the germline V gene (reference sequence). The CDR3 extends over 14 amino acids. The ends were cut back, 3 bases at V and 0 bases at J, with 9 bases in the middle. CDR3 DNA: TGTGCCAGCAGTTTCCTCGGCAGCTCCTACGAGCAGTACTTC. Translated, it gives CASSFLGSSYEQYF.